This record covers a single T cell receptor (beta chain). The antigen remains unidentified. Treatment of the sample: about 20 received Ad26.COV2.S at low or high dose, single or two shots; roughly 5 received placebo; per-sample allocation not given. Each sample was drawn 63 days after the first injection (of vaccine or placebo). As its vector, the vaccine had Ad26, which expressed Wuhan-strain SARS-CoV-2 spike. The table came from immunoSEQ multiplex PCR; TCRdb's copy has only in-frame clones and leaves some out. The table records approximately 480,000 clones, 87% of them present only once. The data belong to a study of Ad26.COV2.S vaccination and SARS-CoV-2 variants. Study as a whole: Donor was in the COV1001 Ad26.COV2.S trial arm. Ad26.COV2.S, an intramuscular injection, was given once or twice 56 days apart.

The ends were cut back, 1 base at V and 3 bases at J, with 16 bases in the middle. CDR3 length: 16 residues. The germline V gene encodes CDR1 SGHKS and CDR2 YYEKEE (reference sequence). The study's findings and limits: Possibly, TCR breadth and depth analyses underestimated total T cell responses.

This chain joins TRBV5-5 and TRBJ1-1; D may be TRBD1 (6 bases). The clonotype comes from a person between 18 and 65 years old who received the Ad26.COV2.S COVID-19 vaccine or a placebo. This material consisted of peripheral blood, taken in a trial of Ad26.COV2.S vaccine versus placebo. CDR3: CASSLLPGAWDTEAFF. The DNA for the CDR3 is TGTGCCAGCAGCTTGCTTCCAGGGGCCTGGGACACTGAAGCTTTCTTT.